The next 30 T cell receptor beta chains were all read from a single sample in a study of identical twins. Using its own MiXCR run on the 5' RACE reads, TCRdb lists one record per CDR3 protein. Counted here are 350,000 to 600,000 distinct CDR3 sequences, 13% to 15% occurring once; the ten biggest clones make up approximately 0.52%. These data were also reused for a study on yellow fever vaccine responses in identical twins.

Sequencing was done on a sample of CD4+ T cells sorted from blood. Every receptor here comes from a woman aged 18-29 years in good health.

The gene calls are TRBV10-3 and TRBJ1-2, with D tentatively TRBD1 (5 bases). The CDR3 has 13 amino acids. Per germline, CDR1 ENHRY and CDR2 SYGVKD. V lost 6 bases and J lost 3, with 11 bases in between. DNA of the CDR3: TGTGCCATCAGCCTACAGGCGGACTATGGCTACACCTTC. Its translation is CAISLQADYGYTF.

This clonotype was seen at least ten times. The chain links TRBV7-2 to TRBJ2-1; D perhaps matches TRBD2 (6 bases). The CDR3 loop spans 15 amino acids. V gave up 1 base and J gave up 6 bases, with 13 bases separating them. Germline V CDR1 and CDR2: SGHTA, FQGNSA. CDR3 in amino acids: CASSLVGGQGNEQFF. For the CDR3, the DNA is TGTGCCAGCAGCTTAGTCGGAGGGCAGGGCAATGAGCAGTTCTTC.

The chain has TRBV20-1 and TRBJ2-1; D is perhaps TRBD2 (5 bases). CDR3 size: 14 residues. V lost 3 bases and J 6 bases, leaving 15 bases between the germline ends. Germline values: CDR1 DFQATT, CDR2 SNEGSKA (reference sequence). CDR3: CSARPTARVNEQFF. In nucleotides, the CDR3 is TGCAGTGCTAGGCCCACGGCGAGGGTCAATGAGCAGTTCTTC.

This clonotype has just a few counts. The gene calls are TRBV7-2 and TRBJ2-7; 7 bases fit TRBD1. This CDR3 contains 15 residues. J gave up 0 bases and V 4 bases, and 6 bases lay outside the gene matches. The germline CDR1 and CDR2 sequences are SGHTA and FQGNSA. CDR3 amino acids: CASSSQGTYSYEQYF. The CDR3 DNA follows: TGTGCCAGCAGCTCACAGGGGACCTACTCCTACGAGCAGTACTTC.

The CDR3, as DNA: TGTGCCAGCAGTTACGCCACAGGGTTACCTAGCGAGCAGTACTTC. Amino acid sequence: CASSYATGLPSEQYF. The gene calls are TRBV6-5 and TRBJ2-7; maybe TRBD1 (6 bases). CDR1 is MNHEY, CDR2 SVGAGI, per germline. V was pared by 2 bases and J by 6 bases, with 17 bases between. The CDR3 sequence is 15 residues long.

This clonotype came up many times. V usage is TRBV3-1 and J usage is TRBJ2-3; no clear D gene. Germline V CDR1 and CDR2: LGHDT, YNNKEL (reference sequence). V gave up 0 bases and J gave up 5 bases, with 6 bases separating them. CDR3 length equals 13 residues. This CDR3 reads CASSQDSGDTQYF. The CDR3, as DNA: TGTGCCAGCAGCCAAGATTCGGGAGATACGCAGTATTTT.

This clonotype came up many times. This sequence joins TRBV20-1 and TRBJ2-3; D ambiguous. CDR1 DFQATT and CDR2 SNEGSKA come from the germline V gene (reference sequence). The CDR3 is 12 residues long. Trimming pared 3 bases from V and 2 bases from J, leaving 6 bases between. CDR3 residues: CSARGSTDTQYF. The CDR3 DNA reads as TGCAGTGCTAGGGGATCCACAGATACGCAGTATTTT.

The V and J genes are TRBV3-1 and TRBJ2-3; D not resolved. V was cut by 2 bases and J by 2 bases, with 5 bases left in between. This CDR3 has 13 residues. CDR1 and CDR2 from the germline V gene are LGHDT and YNNKEL (reference sequence). The CDR3 region has the DNA TGTGCCAGCAGCCAACACGTCACAGATACGCAGTATTTT. This codes for CASSQHVTDTQYF.

This chain joins TRBV7-9 and TRBJ2-1; D is perhaps TRBD1 (6 bases). The CDR3 length is 15 residues. Germline V lookup: CDR1 SEHNR, CDR2 FQNEAQ (reference sequence). Trimming took off 0 bases at V and 12 bases at J, with 18 bases between the two ends. This CDR3 reads CASSLAASGLQGQFF. For the CDR3, the DNA is TGTGCCAGCAGCTTAGCGGCTTCGGGTCTACAGGGGCAGTTCTTC. The whole variable domain, remainder taken from reference TRBV7-9 and TRBJ2-1, is DTGVSQNPRHKITKRGQNVTFRCDPISEHNRLYWYRQTLGQGPEFLTYFQNEAQLEKSRLLSDRFSAERPKGSFSTLEIQRTEQGDSAMYLCASSLAASGLQGQFFGPGTRLTVL.

This sequence joins TRBV5-1 and TRBJ2-7; TRBD2 is a possible D gene (5 bases). Trimming cost V 4 bases and J 0 bases, with 8 bases left between them. The germline gives CDR1 SGHRS, CDR2 YFSETQ. This CDR3 is 13 amino acids long. CDR3 DNA: TGCGCCAGCAGCCGGACTTTCTCCTACGAGCAGTACTTC. It specifies CASSRTFSYEQYF.

The gene calls are TRBV5-1 and TRBJ2-7; D might be TRBD1 or TRBD2, each matching 6 bases. Germline V CDR1 and CDR2: SGHRS, YFSETQ. Deletions cut 4 bases from V and 5 bases from J, with 13 bases between. This CDR3 contains 13 residues. The CDR3 DNA is TGCGCCAGCAGCCGGGGGCCGGGCGACGAGCAGTACTTC. It codes for CASSRGPGDEQYF.

This clonotype turned up a few times. The rearrangement uses TRBV20-1 and TRBJ1-5; a weak D match, TRBD1 (5 bases). Germline CDR1 is DFQATT and CDR2 is SNEGSKA (reference sequence). This CDR3 has 14 amino acids. The V end lost 1 base, the J end lost 5 bases, and 12 bases lay between the germline ends. CDR3 loop: CSARGTGRHQPQHF. In DNA, the CDR3 is TGCAGTGCTAGAGGGACGGGGCGGCATCAGCCCCAGCATTTT.

This chain uses TRBV6-1 with TRBJ1-1; D ambiguous. Germline values: CDR1 MNHNS, CDR2 SASEGT. This CDR3 has 14 amino acids. The V and J ends lost 1 base and 7 bases respectively, with 13 bases between them. The CDR3 protein is CASSEERARIEAFF. CDR3 DNA sequence: TGTGCCAGCAGTGAAGAACGGGCACGGATTGAAGCTTTCTTT.

The chain links TRBV5-1 to TRBJ2-1; TRBD2 might be the D (5 bases). Trimming removed 0 bases at V and 6 bases at J, with 13 bases between. This CDR3 contains 15 residues. Germline CDR1 is SGHRS and CDR2 is YFSETQ. The CDR3 here is CASSLASLAVNEQFF. DNA of the CDR3: TGCGCCAGCAGCTTGGCCTCTCTAGCCGTCAATGAGCAGTTCTTC.

The chain uses TRBV14 and TRBJ2-7; D is ambiguous. Germline V lookup: CDR1 SGHDN, CDR2 FVKESK. The V end lost 0 bases, the J end lost 3 bases, and 15 bases lay between the germline ends. There are 16 residues in the CDR3. The CDR3 DNA is TGTGCCAGCAGCCAAGATCGGCTGCCAGGAAGCTACGAGCAGTACTTC. Protein: CASSQDRLPGSYEQYF.

This clonotype was picked up a small number of times. V and J are TRBV20-1 and TRBJ2-2, with TRBD1 as a possible D gene (5 bases). V dropped 6 bases and J dropped 6 bases, with 26 bases sitting between them. Germline CDR1 DFQATT, CDR2 SNEGSKA (reference sequence). This CDR3 contains 17 residues. CDR3 DNA sequence: TGCAGTGCGCCACTCACGCAGGGCTCGAGTCATGCCGGGGAGCTGTTTTTT. Translated: CSAPLTQGSSHAGELFF.

The chain combines TRBV2 with TRBJ1-2; D unclear. V was clipped by 2 bases and J by 0 bases, with 7 bases between them. The CDR3 has 14 amino acids. Per the germline V gene, CDR1 is SNHLY and CDR2 is FYNNEI. The CDR3 DNA sequence: TGTGCCAGCAGTGAACTGCAGGCTAACTATGGCTACACCTTC. Translated, it gives CASSELQANYGYTF.

Only a few counts were recorded for this clonotype. The V call is TRBV4-1, the J call TRBJ2-3; D is unclear. V dropped 0 bases and J dropped 4 bases, with 8 bases sitting between them. CDR3 length: 14 residues. From germline, CDR1 is MGHRA and CDR2 YSYEKL. CDR3 DNA sequence: TGCGCCAGCAGCCAAGAGTTGGCCCCAGATACGCAGTATTTT. It yields the protein CASSQELAPDTQYF.

The chain recombines TRBV11-2 with TRBJ2-7, with TRBD2 matching 12 bases. The CDR3 length is 19 residues. CDR1 is SGHAT and CDR2 is FQNNGV in the germline V gene. V shed 1 base and J 2 bases; nucleotides not matched to a gene: 12. The DNA of the CDR3 is TGTGCCAGCAGCTTAGTACCGACTAGCGGGGGCGTACTTACCTACGAGCAGTACTTC. This encodes CASSLVPTSGGVLTYEQYF.

The gene calls are TRBV28 and TRBJ2-7; 12 bases are shared with TRBD2. V gave up 5 bases and J gave up 5 bases; unmatched junction bases: 10. The CDR3 is made up of 16 amino acids. In germline, CDR1 is MDHEN, CDR2 SYDVKM. CDR3 sequence: CASSLQLRTSGDEQYF. CDR3 sequence (DNA): TGTGCCAGCAGTCTCCAACTCCGGACTAGCGGGGACGAGCAGTACTTC.

The rearrangement joins TRBV7-3 to TRBJ2-2; 10 bases are a match to TRBD1. From germline, CDR1 is SGHTA and CDR2 FQGTGA. V gave up 6 bases and J gave up 6 bases; unmatched junction bases: 10. This CDR3 spans 16 amino acids. DNA for the CDR3: TGTGCCAGCAGTCCTGACAGGGGGCGCCGACCCGGGGAGCTGTTTTTT. This sequence encodes CASSPDRGRRPGELFF.

This clonotype was seen only a few times. J is TRBJ2-7 and V is TRBV4-2; no firm D call. Trimming pared 4 bases from V and 3 bases from J, leaving 16 bases between. Looked up from germline, CDR1 is LGHNA and CDR2 is YNFKEQ. The CDR3 consists of 15 residues. CDR3 in DNA: TGTGCCAGCAGCCGAGGCAGACCCACGATCTACGAGCAGTACTTC. It encodes CASSRGRPTIYEQYF.

This clonotype appeared many times. This rearrangement joins TRBV4-1 to TRBJ2-3; TRBD1 aligns across 11 bases. This CDR3 has 15 amino acids. The germline gives CDR1 MGHRA, CDR2 YSYEKL. After removal of 5 bases from V and 9 bases from J, the junction contained 10 bases not matched to a gene. This CDR3 reads CASSEGQGEKWTQYF. In nucleotides, the CDR3 is TGCGCCAGCAGCGAGGGACAGGGGGAGAAGTGGACGCAGTATTTT.

This clonotype was seen at least ten times. This chain connects TRBV15 to TRBJ1-4; 9 positions match TRBD1. V lost 3 bases and J lost 3; bases outside the gene matches: 20. Per the germline V gene, CDR1 is LNHNV and CDR2 is YYDKDF (reference sequence). The CDR3 length is 21 residues. This chain's CDR3 is CATSRVPPGQGRSVANEKLFF. CDR3 bases: TGTGCCACCAGCAGGGTACCTCCGGGACAGGGTCGTAGTGTGGCTAATGAAAAACTGTTTTTT.

This clonotype was recorded at least ten times. The chain has TRBV10-3 and TRBJ1-5, with unresolved D. Germline V gives CDR1 ENHRY, CDR2 SYGVKD. This CDR3 comprises 13 residues. Trimming pared 6 bases from V and 7 bases from J, leaving 13 bases between. The CDR3 is CAIREGQTQPQHF. In DNA form, the CDR3 reads TGTGCCATCAGGGAAGGGCAGACGCAGCCCCAGCATTTT.

This clonotype was detected ten times or more. The V gene is TRBV4-2, the J gene TRBJ2-2; the D gene is possibly TRBD2 (6 bases). The ends were cut back, 6 bases at V and 1 base at J, with 6 bases in the middle. CDR1 is LGHNA and CDR2 is YNFKEQ in the germline V gene. The CDR3 sequence is 13 residues long. The chain's CDR3 is CASRRENTGELFF. CDR3 DNA sequence: TGTGCCAGCAGGCGGGAGAACACCGGGGAGCTGTTTTTT.

The rearrangement uses TRBV3-1 and TRBJ1-1; no definite D call. The V gene lost 0 bases and the J gene lost 8 bases, with 10 bases spanning the gap. The CDR3 consists of 13 residues. CDR1 is LGHDT and CDR2 is YNNKEL in the germline V gene (reference sequence). The CDR3 bases are TGTGCCAGCAGCCAAGAAGCCGGATTCGAAGCTTTCTTT. Residues: CASSQEAGFEAFF.

There are a few counts of this clonotype. The chain couples TRBV4-3 to TRBJ2-3; 8 nucleotides align to TRBD2. Germline CDR1 LGHNA, CDR2 YSLEER. V dropped 4 bases and J dropped 4; count of bases not matched to a gene: 19. The CDR3 consists of 19 residues. CDR3 coding DNA: TGCGCCAGCAGCCCTCAAAGGGTTCCTAAGCGGGAGTACTCAGATACGCAGTATTTT. It translates to CASSPQRVPKREYSDTQYF.

This clonotype was found a few times. This chain joins TRBV12-3 or TRBV12-4 and TRBJ1-5, with a tentative D call TRBD1 (5 bases). There are 14 residues in the CDR3. V lost 1 base to trimming and J lost 7 bases, with 11 bases between them. CDR3 in amino acids: CASSLVGGEQPQHF. CDR3 nucleotides: TGTGCCAGCAGTTTAGTGGGAGGGGAACAGCCCCAGCATTTT.

This clonotype was found a few times. V gene TRBV20-1 combines with J gene TRBJ2-5; possible D gene TRBD2, 6 bases. The ends were cut back, 4 bases at V and 0 bases at J, with 15 bases in the middle. This CDR3 has 15 amino acids. CDR1 and CDR2 from the germline V gene are DFQATT and SNEGSKA (reference sequence). This CDR3 reads CSANAGGSYQETQYF. In nucleotides, the CDR3 is TGCAGTGCTAACGCCGGGGGTTCGTACCAAGAGACCCAGTACTTC.